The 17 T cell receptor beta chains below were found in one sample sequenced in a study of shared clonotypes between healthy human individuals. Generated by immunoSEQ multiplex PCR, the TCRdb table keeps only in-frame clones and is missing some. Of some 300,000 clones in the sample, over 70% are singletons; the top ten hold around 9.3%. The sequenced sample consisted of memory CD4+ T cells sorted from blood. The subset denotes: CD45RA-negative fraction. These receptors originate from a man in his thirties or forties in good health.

Here the CDR3 DNA reads TGTGCCACCAGCAGAGACAGCGGGAGGGCCTACGAGCAGTACTTC. It encodes CATSRDSGRAYEQYF. The rearrangement joins TRBV15 to TRBJ2-7; 10 positions match TRBD2. After removal of 0 bases from V and 2 bases from J, the junction contained 1 base not matched to a gene. Looked up from germline, CDR1 is LNHNV and CDR2 is YYDKDF (reference sequence). CDR3 length: 15 amino acids.

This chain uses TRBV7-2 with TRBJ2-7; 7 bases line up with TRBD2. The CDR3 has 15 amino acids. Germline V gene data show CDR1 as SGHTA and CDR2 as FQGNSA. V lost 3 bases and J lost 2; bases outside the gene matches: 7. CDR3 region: CASSFRRDYPYEQYF. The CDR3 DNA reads TGTGCCAGCAGCTTCCGCCGGGACTATCCCTACGAGCAGTACTTC.

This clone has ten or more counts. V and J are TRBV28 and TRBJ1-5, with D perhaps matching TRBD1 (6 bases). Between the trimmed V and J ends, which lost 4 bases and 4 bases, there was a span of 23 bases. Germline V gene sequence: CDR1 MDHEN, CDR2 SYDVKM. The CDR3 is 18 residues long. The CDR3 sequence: CASSWPPRGSRNNQPQHF. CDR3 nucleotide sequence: TGTGCCAGCAGTTGGCCCCCGAGGGGGAGCAGGAATAATCAGCCCCAGCATTTT.

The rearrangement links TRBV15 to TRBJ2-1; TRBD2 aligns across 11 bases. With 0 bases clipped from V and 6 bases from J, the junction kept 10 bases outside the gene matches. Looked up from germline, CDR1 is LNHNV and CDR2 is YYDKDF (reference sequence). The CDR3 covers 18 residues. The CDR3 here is CATSREGSWLAGGNEQFF. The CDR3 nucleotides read TGTGCCACCAGCAGAGAGGGTTCGTGGCTAGCGGGAGGCAATGAGCAGTTCTTC.

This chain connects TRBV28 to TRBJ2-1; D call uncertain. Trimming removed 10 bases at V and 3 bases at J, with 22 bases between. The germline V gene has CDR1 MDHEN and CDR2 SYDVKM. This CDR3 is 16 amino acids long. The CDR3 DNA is TGTGCCACCACCTCTCGTGCCAGTAGTTTCTACAATGAGCAGTTCTTC. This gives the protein CATTSRASSFYNEQFF. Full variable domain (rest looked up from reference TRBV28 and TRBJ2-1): DVKVTQSSRYLVKRTGEKVFLECVQDMDHENMFWYRQDPGLGLRLIYFSYDVKMKEKGDIPEGYSVSREKKERFSLILESASTNQTSMYLCATTSRASSFYNEQFFGPGTRLTVL.

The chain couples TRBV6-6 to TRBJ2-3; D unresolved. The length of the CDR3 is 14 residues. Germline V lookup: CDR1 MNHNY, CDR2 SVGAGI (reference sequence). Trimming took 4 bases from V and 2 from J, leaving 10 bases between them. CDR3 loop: CASSLSRFTDTQYF. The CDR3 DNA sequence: TGTGCCAGCAGTTTGAGCAGGTTCACAGATACGCAGTATTTT.

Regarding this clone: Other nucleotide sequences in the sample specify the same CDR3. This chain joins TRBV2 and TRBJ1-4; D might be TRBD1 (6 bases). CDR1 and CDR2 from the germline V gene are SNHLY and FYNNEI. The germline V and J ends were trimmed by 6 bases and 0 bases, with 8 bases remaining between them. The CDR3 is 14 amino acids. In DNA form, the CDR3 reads TGTGCCAGCAGCAGGGGCCCAACTAATGAAAAACTGTTTTTT. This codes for CASSRGPTNEKLFF. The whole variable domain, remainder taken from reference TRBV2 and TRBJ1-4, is EPEVTQTPSHQVTQMGQEVILRCVPISNHLYFYWYRQILGQKVEFLVSFYNNEISEKSEIFDDQFSVERPDGSNFTLKIRSTKLEDSAMYFCASSRGPTNEKLFFGSGTQLSVL.

This CDR3 reads CSVEGQGGYTF. CDR3 coding DNA: TGCAGCGTTGAGGGACAGGGCGGCTACACCTTC. The chain is built from TRBV29-1 and TRBJ1-2, with TRBD1 identical over 9 bases. The CDR3 is made up of 11 amino acids. V lost 3 bases, J lost 8 bases, and 1 base stayed unmatched. From germline, CDR1 is SQVTM and CDR2 ANQGSEA.

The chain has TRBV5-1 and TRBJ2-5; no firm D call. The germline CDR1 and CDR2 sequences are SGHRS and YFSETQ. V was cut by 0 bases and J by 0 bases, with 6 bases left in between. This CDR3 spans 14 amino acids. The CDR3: CASSLVQYQETQYF. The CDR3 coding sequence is TGCGCCAGCAGCTTGGTACAGTACCAAGAGACCCAGTACTTC. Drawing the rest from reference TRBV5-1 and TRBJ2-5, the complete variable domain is KAGVTQTPRYLIKTRGQQVTLSCSPISGHRSVSWYQQTPGQGLQFLFEYFSETQRNKGNFPGRFSGRQFSNSRSEMNVSTLELGDSALYLCASSLVQYQETQYFGPGTRLLVL.

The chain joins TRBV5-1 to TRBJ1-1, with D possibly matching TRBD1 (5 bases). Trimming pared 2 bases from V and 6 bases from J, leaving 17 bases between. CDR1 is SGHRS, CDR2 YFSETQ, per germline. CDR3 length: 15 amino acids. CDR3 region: CASSFLGTVDPEAFF. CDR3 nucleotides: TGCGCCAGCAGCTTCTTAGGGACGGTGGACCCTGAAGCTTTCTTT.

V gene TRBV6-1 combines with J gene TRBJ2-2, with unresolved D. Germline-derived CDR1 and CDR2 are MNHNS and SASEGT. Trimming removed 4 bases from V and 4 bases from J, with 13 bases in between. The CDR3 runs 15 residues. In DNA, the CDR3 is TGTGCCAGCAGTGCCGCCGGGCAGCGCACCGGGGAGCTGTTTTTT. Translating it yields CASSAAGQRTGELFF.

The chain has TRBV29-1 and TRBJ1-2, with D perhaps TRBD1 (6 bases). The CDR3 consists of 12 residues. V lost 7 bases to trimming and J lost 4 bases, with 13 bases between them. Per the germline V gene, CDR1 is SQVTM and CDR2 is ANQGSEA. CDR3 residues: CSAREDSYGYTF. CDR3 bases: TGCAGCGCCCGGGAGGACAGCTATGGCTACACCTTC.

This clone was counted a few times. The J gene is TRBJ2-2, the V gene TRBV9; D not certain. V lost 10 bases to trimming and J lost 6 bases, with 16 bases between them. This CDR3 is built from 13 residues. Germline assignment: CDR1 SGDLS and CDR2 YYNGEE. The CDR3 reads CASRGGSAGELFF. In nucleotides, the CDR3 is TGTGCCTCAAGAGGTGGATCGGCCGGGGAGCTGTTTTTT.

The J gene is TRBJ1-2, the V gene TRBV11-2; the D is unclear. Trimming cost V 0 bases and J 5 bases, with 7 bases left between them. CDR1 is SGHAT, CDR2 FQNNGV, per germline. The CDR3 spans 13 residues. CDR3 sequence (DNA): TGTGCCAGCAGCTTAGAAGTGGATTATGGCTACACCTTC. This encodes CASSLEVDYGYTF.

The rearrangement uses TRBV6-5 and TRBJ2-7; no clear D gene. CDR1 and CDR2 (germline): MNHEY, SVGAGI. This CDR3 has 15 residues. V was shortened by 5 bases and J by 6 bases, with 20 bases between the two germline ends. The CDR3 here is CASSLNLVVTSEQYF. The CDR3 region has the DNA TGTGCCAGCAGTCTTAACCTGGTGGTGACAAGCGAGCAGTACTTC.

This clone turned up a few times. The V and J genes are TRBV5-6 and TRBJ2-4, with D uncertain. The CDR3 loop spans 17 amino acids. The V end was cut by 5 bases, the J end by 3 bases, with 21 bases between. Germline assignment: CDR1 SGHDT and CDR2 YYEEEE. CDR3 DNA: TGTGCCAGCAGTTCGATAAGCGTAAGGTTAGGCAAAAACATTCAGTACTTC. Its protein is CASSSISVRLGKNIQYF.

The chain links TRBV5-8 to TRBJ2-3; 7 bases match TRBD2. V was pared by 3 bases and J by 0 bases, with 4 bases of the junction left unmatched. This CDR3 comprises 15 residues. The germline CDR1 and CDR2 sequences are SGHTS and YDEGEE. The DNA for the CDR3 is TGTGCCAGCAGCTGGGGAGGGGCTAGCACAGATACGCAGTATTTT. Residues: CASSWGGASTDTQYF.